The 8 T cell receptor beta chains below were found in one sample sequenced in a study of T-cell reconstitution after alpha-beta-depleted transplantation in children (dated by TCRdb to the mid-2010s). Libraries came from PCR. Sequencing was performed on an Illumina HiSeq 2500. TCR library preparation used molecular barcoding, with unique molecular identifiers applied to normalize quantification of the TCRbeta repertoire. TCRdb redid the processing of the public reads, applying fastp at Q25 and MiXCR, and retained in-frame beta chains. CDR3 protein duplicates are merged, each entry listing the most common genes and DNA. Here the sample has 500,000 or so distinct CDR3 sequences; roughly 33% occur a single time. Less than 2.5% of the sample comes from the top ten. The material was PBMCs from the stem cell graft donor, obtained from the stem cell graft. The source is a human donor who donated a stem cell graft to a child with aplastic anemia.

A few counts support this clonotype. The chain joins TRBV20-1 to TRBJ1-6, with D unresolved. V was clipped by 3 bases and J by 5 bases, with 14 bases between them. The V gene's germline CDR1 is DFQATT and CDR2 SNEGSKA (reference sequence). This CDR3 spans 15 amino acids. The CDR3 DNA reads as TGCAGTGCTAGTGGTAGGGCGGCAAATAATTCACCCCTCCACTTT. Translating it yields CSASGRAANNSPLHF.

This clonotype appeared a few times. The chain uses TRBV6-2 or TRBV6-3 and TRBJ2-7; no clear D. Germline V gives CDR1 MNHEY, CDR2 SVGEGT. CDR3 length: 15 amino acids. V lost 4 bases, J lost 5 bases, and 18 bases lay in between. In DNA, the CDR3 is TGTGCCAGCAGTTTTCGGGCAGGTTCGGAGAACGAGCAGTACGTC. It codes for CASSFRAGSENEQYV.

This chain uses TRBV23-1 with TRBJ1-4; no clear D gene. TRBV23-1 counts as an open reading frame of uncertain function. The ends were cut back, 6 bases at V and 3 bases at J, with 17 bases in the middle. This CDR3 comprises 16 residues. CDR3 coding DNA: TGCGCCAGCAGCCGATCGAACAGAGTTTCTAATGAAAAACTGTTTTTT. Translated: CASSRSNRVSNEKLFF.

This clonotype appeared a few times. V gene TRBV3-1 combines with J gene TRBJ2-1; D is uncertain. CDR3 size: 14 residues. Germline-derived CDR1 and CDR2 are LGHDT and YNNKEL (reference sequence). V lost 4 bases to trimming and J lost 2 bases, with 9 bases between them. DNA for the CDR3: TGTGCCAGCAGCCCCCTCGAGGCCTACAATGAGCAGTTCTTC. Protein product: CASSPLEAYNEQFF.

The rearrangement uses TRBV12-3 or TRBV12-4 and TRBJ2-7, with a possible D match to TRBD2 (5 bases). Trimming stripped 6 bases from V and 7 bases from J, with 16 bases between. The CDR3 contains 13 residues. The CDR3 here is CASRVGSSGEQYF. For the CDR3, the DNA is TGTGCCAGCAGGGTGGGATCCTCGGGGGAGCAGTACTTC.

The V and J genes are TRBV30 and TRBJ1-1, with TRBD1 as a possible D gene (5 bases). Trimming took off 4 bases at V and 5 bases at J, with 14 bases between the two ends. Germline CDR1 GTSNPN, CDR2 SVGIG (reference sequence). This CDR3 comprises 13 residues. The CDR3 reads CAWTGFSKTEAFF. CDR3 DNA: TGTGCCTGGACAGGGTTCTCGAAAACTGAAGCTTTCTTT.

This clonotype showed up just a few times. This chain links TRBV29-1 with TRBJ1-1; D perhaps matches TRBD1 (5 bases). V lost 4 bases, J lost 1 base, and 13 bases lay in between. The germline gives CDR1 SQVTM, CDR2 ANQGSEA. The CDR3 runs 14 residues. As DNA, the CDR3 is TGCAGCGTTGTAAGAAAGGGGTGGAACACTGAAGCTTTCTTT. This codes for CSVVRKGWNTEAFF. Using reference TRBV29-1 and TRBJ1-1 for the parts outside the CDR3, the full variable domain is SAVISQKPSRDICQRGTSLTIQCQVDSQVTMMFWYRQQPGQSLTLIATANQGSEATYESGFVIDKFPISRPNLTFSTLTVSNMSPEDSSIYLCSVVRKGWNTEAFFGQGTRLTVV.

This clonotype was counted only a few times. This chain uses TRBV20-1 with TRBJ2-1; 7 positions agree with TRBD1. The germline gives CDR1 DFQATT, CDR2 SNEGSKA (reference sequence). The V segment lost 6 bases and the J segment 5 bases; nucleotides outside the gene matches: 10. The CDR3 totals 14 residues. The CDR3 region has the DNA TGCAGTGCGGTTGACAGGGCTTGGAACAATGAGCAGTTCTTC. This translates into CSAVDRAWNNEQFF.